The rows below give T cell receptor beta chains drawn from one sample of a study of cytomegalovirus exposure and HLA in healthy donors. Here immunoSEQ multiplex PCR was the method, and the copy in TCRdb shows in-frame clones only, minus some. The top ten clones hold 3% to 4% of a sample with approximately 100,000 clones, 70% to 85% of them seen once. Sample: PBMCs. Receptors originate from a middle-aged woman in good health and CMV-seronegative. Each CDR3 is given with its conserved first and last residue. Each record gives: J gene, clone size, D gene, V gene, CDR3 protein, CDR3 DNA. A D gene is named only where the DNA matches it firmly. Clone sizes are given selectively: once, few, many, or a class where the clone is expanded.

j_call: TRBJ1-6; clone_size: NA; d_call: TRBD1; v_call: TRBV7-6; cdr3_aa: CASSSQGAGSPLHF; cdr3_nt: TGTGCCAGCAGCTCACAGGGGGCAGGATCACCCCTCCACTTT
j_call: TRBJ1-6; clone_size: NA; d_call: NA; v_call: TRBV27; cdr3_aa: CASSLRGSNSPLHF; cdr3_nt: TGTGCCAGCAGTTTGAGGGGGTCGAATTCACCCCTCCACTTT
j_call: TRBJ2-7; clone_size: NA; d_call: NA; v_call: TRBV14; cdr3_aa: CASSQEGAAPYEQYF; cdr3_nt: TGTGCCAGCAGCCAAGAAGGGGCAGCCCCCTACGAGCAGTACTTC
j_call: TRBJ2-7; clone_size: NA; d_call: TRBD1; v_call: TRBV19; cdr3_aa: CASSRDRVSYEQYF; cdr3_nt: TGTGCCAGTAGCCGCGACAGGGTCTCCTACGAGCAGTACTTC
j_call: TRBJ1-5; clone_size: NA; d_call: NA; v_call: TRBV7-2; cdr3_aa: CASSNSGDQPQHF; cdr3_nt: TGTGCCAGCAGCAACTCAGGGGATCAGCCCCAGCATTTT
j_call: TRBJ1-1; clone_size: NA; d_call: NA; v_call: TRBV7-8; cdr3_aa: CASSLTDSLEAFF; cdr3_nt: TGTGCCAGCAGCTTAACCGACAGTCTTGAAGCTTTCTTT
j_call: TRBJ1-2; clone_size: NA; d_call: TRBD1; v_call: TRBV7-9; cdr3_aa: CASSLIGTEGQGYTF; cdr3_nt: TGTGCCAGCAGCTTAATAGGGACAGAAGGGCAGGGCTACACCTTC
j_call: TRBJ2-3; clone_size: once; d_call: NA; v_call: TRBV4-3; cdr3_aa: CASSQDVGVPSTDTQYF; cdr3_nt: TGCGCCAGCAGCCAAGATGTTGGAGTTCCTAGCACAGATACGCAGTATTTT
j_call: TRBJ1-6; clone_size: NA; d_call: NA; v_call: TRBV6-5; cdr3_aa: CASSYGSTGSPLHF; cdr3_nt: TGTGCCAGCAGTTACGGGTCAACGGGATCACCCCTCCACTTT
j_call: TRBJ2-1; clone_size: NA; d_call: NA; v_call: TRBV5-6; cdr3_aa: CASSLVGVGEQFF; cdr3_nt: TGTGCCAGCAGCTTGGTAGGGGTTGGTGAGCAGTTCTTC
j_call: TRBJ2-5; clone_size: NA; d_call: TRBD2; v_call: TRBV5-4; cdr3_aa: CASSLEPSGGQETQYF; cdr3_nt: TGTGCCAGCAGCTTGGAACCTAGCGGGGGGCAAGAGACCCAGTACTTC
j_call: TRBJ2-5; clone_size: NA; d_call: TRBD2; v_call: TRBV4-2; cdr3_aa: CASSRTGTSGSTAQETQYF; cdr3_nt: TGTGCCAGCAGCCGGACCGGGACTAGCGGGAGTACGGCTCAAGAGACCCAGTACTTC
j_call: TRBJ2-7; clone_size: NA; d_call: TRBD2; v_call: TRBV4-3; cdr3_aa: CVSSQGVAGVYEQYF; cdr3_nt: TGCGTCAGCAGCCAAGGGGTAGCGGGAGTTTACGAGCAGTACTTC
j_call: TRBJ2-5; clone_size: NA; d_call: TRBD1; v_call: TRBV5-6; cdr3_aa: CASSGKQGAETQYF; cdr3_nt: TGTGCCAGCAGCGGGAAACAGGGGGCAGAGACCCAGTACTTC
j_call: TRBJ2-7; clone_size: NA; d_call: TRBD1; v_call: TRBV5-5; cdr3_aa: CASSPAGGRREQYF; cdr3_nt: TGTGCCAGCAGCCCGGCAGGGGGTCGGCGCGAGCAGTACTTC
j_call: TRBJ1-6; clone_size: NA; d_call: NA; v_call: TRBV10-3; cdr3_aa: CAISREGGGNSPLHF; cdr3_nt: TGTGCCATCAGCCGGGAGGGGGGCGGGAATTCACCCCTCCACTTT
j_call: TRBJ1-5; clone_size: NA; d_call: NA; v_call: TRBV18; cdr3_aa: CASSPEADSNQPQHF; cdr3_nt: TGTGCCAGCTCACCAGAGGCGGATAGCAATCAGCCCCAGCATTTT
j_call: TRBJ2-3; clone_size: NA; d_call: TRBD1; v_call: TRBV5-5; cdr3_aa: CASSLVTGSGDTQYF; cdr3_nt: TGTGCCAGCAGCTTGGTGACAGGGTCGGGGGATACGCAGTATTTT
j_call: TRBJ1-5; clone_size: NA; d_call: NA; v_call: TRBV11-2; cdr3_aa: CASSLDTGSVRNQPQHF; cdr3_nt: TGTGCCAGCAGCTTAGATACAGGAAGCGTTCGGAATCAGCCCCAGCATTTT
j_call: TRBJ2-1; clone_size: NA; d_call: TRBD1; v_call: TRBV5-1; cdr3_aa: CASSFMDRAYNEQFF; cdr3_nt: TGCGCCAGCAGCTTTATGGACAGGGCTTATAATGAGCAGTTCTTC
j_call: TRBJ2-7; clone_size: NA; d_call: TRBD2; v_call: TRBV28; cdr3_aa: CASSTPSGKAPYF; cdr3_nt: TGTGCCAGCAGTACCCCTAGCGGAAAGGCCCCCTACTTC
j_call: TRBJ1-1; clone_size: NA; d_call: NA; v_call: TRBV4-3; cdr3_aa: CASSQNQGVSREAFF; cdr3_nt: TGCGCCAGCAGCCAAAATCAGGGTGTATCCCGTGAAGCTTTCTTT
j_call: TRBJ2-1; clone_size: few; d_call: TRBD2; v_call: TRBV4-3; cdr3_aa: CASTTSGSSNEQFF; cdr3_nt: TGCGCCAGCACGACTAGCGGGAGCTCAAATGAGCAGTTCTTC
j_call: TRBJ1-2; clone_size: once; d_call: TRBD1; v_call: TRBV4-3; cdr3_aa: CASSQGTGGGYTF; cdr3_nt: TGCGCCAGCAGCCAGGGAACAGGGGGAGGCTACACCTTC
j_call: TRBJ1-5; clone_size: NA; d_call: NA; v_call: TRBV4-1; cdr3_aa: CASSQERENQPQHF; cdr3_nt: TGCGCCAGCAGCCAAGAGAGGGAAAATCAGCCCCAGCATTTT
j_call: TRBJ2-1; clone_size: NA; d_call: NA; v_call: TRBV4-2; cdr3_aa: CASSQESGVIYNEQFF; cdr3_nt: TGTGCCAGCAGCCAAGAGTCGGGGGTCATATACAATGAGCAGTTCTTC
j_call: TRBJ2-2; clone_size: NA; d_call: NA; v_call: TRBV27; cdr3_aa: CASRGGTTNTGELFF; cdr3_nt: TGTGCCAGCCGTGGGGGCACCACGAACACCGGGGAGCTGTTTTTT
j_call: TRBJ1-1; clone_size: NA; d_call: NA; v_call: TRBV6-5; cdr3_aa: CASTSPLNTEAFF; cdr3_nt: TGTGCCAGCACCAGTCCGTTAAACACTGAAGCTTTCTTT
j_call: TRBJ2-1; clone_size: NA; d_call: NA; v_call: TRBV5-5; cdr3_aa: CASSLADSRGNEQFF; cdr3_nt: TGTGCCAGCAGCTTGGCCGACAGTAGAGGCAATGAGCAGTTCTTC
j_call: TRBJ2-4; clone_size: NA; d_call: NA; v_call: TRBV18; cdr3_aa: CASSPPNRESNIQYF; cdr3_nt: TGTGCCAGCTCACCACCGAACAGGGAGTCGAACATTCAGTACTTC
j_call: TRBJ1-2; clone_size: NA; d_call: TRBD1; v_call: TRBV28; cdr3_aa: CASSRRTRTGSSNYGYTF; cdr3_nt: TGTGCCAGCAGCCGCAGGACGCGGACAGGCTCATCTAACTATGGCTACACCTTC
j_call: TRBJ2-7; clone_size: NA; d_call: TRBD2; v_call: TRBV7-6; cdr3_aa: CASSTYGLAGDEQYF; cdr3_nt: TGTGCCAGCAGCACGTATGGACTAGCGGGAGACGAGCAGTACTTC
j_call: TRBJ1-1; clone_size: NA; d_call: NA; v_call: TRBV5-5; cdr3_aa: CASSFRWDKKDEAFF; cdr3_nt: TGTGCCAGCAGCTTTAGGTGGGACAAAAAAGATGAAGCTTTCTTT
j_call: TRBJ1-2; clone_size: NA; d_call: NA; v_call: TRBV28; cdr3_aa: CASFTSETGYGYTF; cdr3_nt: TGTGCCAGCTTTACCTCCGAGACGGGCTATGGCTACACCTTC
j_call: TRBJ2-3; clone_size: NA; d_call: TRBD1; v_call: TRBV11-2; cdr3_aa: CASSWDRGGADTQYF; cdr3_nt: TGTGCCAGCAGCTGGGACAGGGGCGGGGCAGATACGCAGTATTTT
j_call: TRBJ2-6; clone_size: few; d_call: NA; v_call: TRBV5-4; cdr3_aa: CASRSGLFTGANVLTF; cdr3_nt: TGTGCCAGCAGGTCGGGACTCTTCACTGGGGCCAACGTCCTGACTTTC
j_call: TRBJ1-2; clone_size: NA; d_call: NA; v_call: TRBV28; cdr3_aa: CASTYGGRGGYTF; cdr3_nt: TGTGCCAGCACGTACGGGGGGCGGGGGGGCTACACCTTC
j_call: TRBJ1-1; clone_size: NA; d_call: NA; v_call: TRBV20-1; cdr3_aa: CSASYTEAFF; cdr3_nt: TGCAGTGCCAGTTACACTGAAGCTTTCTTT
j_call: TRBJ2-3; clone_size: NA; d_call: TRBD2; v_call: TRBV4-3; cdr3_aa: CASSSDMSSGRRDTQYF; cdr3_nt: TGCGCCAGCAGCTCAGACATGTCTAGCGGGAGGAGAGATACGCAGTATTTT
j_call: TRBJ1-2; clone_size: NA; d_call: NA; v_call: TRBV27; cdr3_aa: CASSSHPMDNDYGYTF; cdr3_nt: TGTGCCAGCAGTTCCCACCCCATGGACAATGACTATGGCTACACCTTC
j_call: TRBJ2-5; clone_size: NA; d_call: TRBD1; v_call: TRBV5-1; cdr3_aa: CASSPGQRGEETQYF; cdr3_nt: TGCGCCAGCAGCCCGGGACAGAGGGGCGAAGAGACCCAGTACTTC
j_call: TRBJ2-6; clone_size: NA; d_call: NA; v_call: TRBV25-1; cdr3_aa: CASSDLQGTAGANVLTF; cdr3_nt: TGTGCCAGCAGTGACCTCCAGGGTACGGCTGGGGCCAACGTCCTGACTTTC
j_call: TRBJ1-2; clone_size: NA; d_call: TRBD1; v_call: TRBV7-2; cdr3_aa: CASRSSGTGNYGYTF; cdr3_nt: TGTGCCAGCCGCTCGAGCGGGACAGGGAACTATGGCTACACCTTC
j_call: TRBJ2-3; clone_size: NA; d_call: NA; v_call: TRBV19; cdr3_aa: CASSTQGDTQYF; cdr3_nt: TGTGCCAGTAGTACGCAGGGGGATACGCAGTATTTT
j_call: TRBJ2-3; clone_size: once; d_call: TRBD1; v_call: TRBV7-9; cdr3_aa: CASSFQDRGKLWPDTQYF; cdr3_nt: TGTGCCAGCAGCTTTCAGGACAGGGGAAAACTTTGGCCAGATACGCAGTATTTT
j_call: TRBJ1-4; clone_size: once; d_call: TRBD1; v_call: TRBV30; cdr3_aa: CAWSASSGGNEKLFF; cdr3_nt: TGTGCCTGGAGTGCCTCCTCAGGGGGAAATGAAAAACTGTTTTTT
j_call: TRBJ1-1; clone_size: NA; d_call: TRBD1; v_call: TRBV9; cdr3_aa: CASSVAAGGLPEAFF; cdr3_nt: TGTGCCAGCAGCGTAGCGGCAGGGGGCTTGCCTGAAGCTTTCTTT
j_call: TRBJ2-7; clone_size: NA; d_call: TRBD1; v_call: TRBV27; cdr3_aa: CASKSRDRDPYEQYF; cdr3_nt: TGTGCCAGCAAGTCCCGGGACAGGGATCCCTACGAGCAGTACTTC
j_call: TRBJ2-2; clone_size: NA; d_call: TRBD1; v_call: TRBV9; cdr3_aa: CASSVGHWTGGRTGELFF; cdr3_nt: TGTGCCAGCAGCGTAGGCCATTGGACAGGGGGCAGGACCGGGGAGCTGTTTTTT
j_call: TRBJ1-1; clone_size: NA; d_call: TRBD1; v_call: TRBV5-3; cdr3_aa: CARSLDDRGEEAFF; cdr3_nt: TGTGCCAGAAGCTTGGACGACAGGGGGGAGGAAGCTTTCTTT
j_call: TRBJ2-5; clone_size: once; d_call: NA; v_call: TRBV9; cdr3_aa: CASSVGPSPPGGETQYF; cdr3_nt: TGTGCCAGCAGCGTAGGTCCCAGTCCTCCAGGAGGAGAGACCCAGTACTTC
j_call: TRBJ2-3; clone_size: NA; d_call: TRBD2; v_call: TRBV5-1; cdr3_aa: CASSLGGLAGTDTQYF; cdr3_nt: TGCGCCAGCAGCTTGGGGGGACTAGCGGGCACAGATACGCAGTATTTT
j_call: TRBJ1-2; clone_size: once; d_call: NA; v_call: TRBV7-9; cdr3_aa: CASRFLGGREGYTF; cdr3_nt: TGTGCCAGCAGATTCCTCGGGGGGCGCGAAGGCTACACCTTC
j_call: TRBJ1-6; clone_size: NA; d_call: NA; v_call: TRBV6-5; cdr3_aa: CASSYSEGDSPLHF; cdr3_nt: TGTGCCAGCAGTTACTCGGAGGGAGATTCACCCCTCCACTTT
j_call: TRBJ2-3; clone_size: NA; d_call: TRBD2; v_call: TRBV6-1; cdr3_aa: CASGGGSTDTQYF; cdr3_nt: TGTGCCAGCGGGGGGGGAAGCACAGATACGCAGTATTTT
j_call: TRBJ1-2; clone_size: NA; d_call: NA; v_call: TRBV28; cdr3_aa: CASSLGRDGYTF; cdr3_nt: TGTGCCAGCAGTCTCGGGAGGGATGGCTACACCTTC
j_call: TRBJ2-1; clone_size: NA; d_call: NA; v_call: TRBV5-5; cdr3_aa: CASSPLDTSTDNEQFF; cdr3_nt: TGTGCCAGCAGCCCCCTGGACACCTCCACGGACAATGAGCAGTTCTTC
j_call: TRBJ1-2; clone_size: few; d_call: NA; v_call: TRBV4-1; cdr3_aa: CASSQDPGGRPYYGYTF; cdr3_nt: TGCGCCAGCAGCCAAGATCCCGGGGGGCGCCCCTACTATGGCTACACCTTC
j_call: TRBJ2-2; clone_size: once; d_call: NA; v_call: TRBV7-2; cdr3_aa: CASSLESRPNTGELFF; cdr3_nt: TGTGCCAGCAGCTTAGAGTCCAGGCCGAACACCGGGGAGCTGTTTTTT